This TCR beta chain came from a study of neoadjuvant nivolumab and ipilimumab in lung cancer (dated by TCRdb to 2018 to 2021). For context, the study as a whole: Nivolumab was administered intravenously at 3 mg/kg on days 1, 15 and 29, and in the combination arm ipilimumab 1 mg/kg was added on day 1 only. The primary endpoint of the trial was the rate of major pathologic response (MPR) in the intention-to-treat population of each study arm. Of the roughly 43 patients with operable NSCLC treated in the trial, approximately 23 were randomized to nivolumab monotherapy and some 21 to nivolumab plus ipilimumab. TCR repertoires in pretherapy (baseline) peripheral blood were compared with TCR repertoires in tumors resected at surgery after neoadjuvant immune checkpoint blockade. Seven patients had matched pretherapy and resected tumor pairs analyzed, with four treated with nivolumab and three with nivolumab plus ipilimumab.

The time point label on this specimen signifies: at surgical resection after neoadjuvant nivolumab +/- ipilimumab. Samples came from the phase 2 randomized NEOSTAR trial, which tested neoadjuvant nivolumab or nivolumab plus ipilimumab followed by surgery in operable NSCLC. Points the paper makes about the study in general: Pretherapy blood TCR richness correlated positively with richness in tumors resected after neoadjuvant therapy (Spearman R ≈ 0.79). Tumor T-cell richness and clonality rose from pretherapy to surgery in three of three dual-therapy tumors but in only two of four nivolumab-treated tumors. There was no significant correlation between TCR clonality and pathologic tumor regression, and just a single major-pathologic-response sample was available for the clonality-regression analysis. A small number of samples underwent TCR sequencing. Compared with tumor-adjacent uninvolved lung, resected tumors had greater TCR richness and clonality, and increases showed up in more of the dual-therapy-treated tumors.

The library relied on the immunoSEQ multiplex PCR assay. Per the source publication's procedure: Richness and clonality were used to summarize the repertoires, and clones that significantly expanded or contracted between pre- and post-therapy samples were identified. The source is immuneACCESS, and TCRdb retained only in-frame sequences with V and J called. Part of the clones is not carried over; for the studies checked, unresolved V genes explain less than half of this, and the remainder is unexplained. That table gives V, J and clone size, and the DNA gave D and trimming. In all, the sample holds about 18,000 clones, and around 76% of those were seen once. The ten largest clones add up to roughly 7.1% of the sample. CDR1 and CDR2 (KGHSH, LQKENI) derive from the germline V gene. The cysteine opens and the phenylalanine closes a CDR3 of 13 amino acids. The DNA shown is the 39-base CDR3, in frame from base 1. V and J are truncated by 4 bases and 2 bases respectively, leaving an intervening sequence of 7 bases.

Comments on this clone: What antigen it recognizes has not been identified. Qualities for individual bases were not recorded, and no much larger clone is one base off.

The source material was tumor tissue, sampled after neoadjuvant nivolumab, alone or with ipilimumab, at or shortly before surgery. Rearrangement joined TRBV18 to TRBJ2-3, with no D gene named confidently. This sequence was found in an adult with non-small cell lung cancer. The bases read TGTGCCAGCTCACGAAACCCCACAGATACGCAGTATTTT. Its product reads: CASSRNPTDTQYF.